The 8 T cell receptor beta chains below were found in one sample sequenced in a study of identical twins. Each CDR3 protein is one row after TCRdb ran MiXCR on the 5' RACE reads. The table records around 250,000 distinct CDR3 sequences, approximately 8.3% of them present only once. This sample also belongs to another study, concerning yellow fever vaccine responses in identical twins.

Sequencing was done on a sample of CD8+ T cells sorted from blood. These receptors all come from a woman aged 18-35 years in good health.

At least ten counts were recorded for this clonotype. Written as DNA, the CDR3 is TGTGCCAGCAGTCAAGCGGGAGGGGATTACTTTCAGTTCTTC. This translates into CASSQAGGDYFQFF. This sequence joins TRBV12-3 or TRBV12-4 and TRBJ2-1; 10 bases agree with TRBD2. With 5 bases clipped from V and 13 bases from J, the junction kept 11 bases outside the gene matches. The CDR3 loop spans 14 amino acids.

This clonotype occurred many times. V gene TRBV7-9 combines with J gene TRBJ2-7; D ambiguous. V gave up 5 bases and J gave up 6 bases, with 14 bases separating them. Germline assignment: CDR1 SEHNR and CDR2 FQNEAQ (reference sequence). This CDR3 comprises 13 residues. The CDR3 DNA follows: TGTGCCAGCAGCCCCGTTTCCCAGTCCGAGCAGTACTTC. It translates to CASSPVSQSEQYF.

In its sample, this clonotype was seen many times. The gene calls are TRBV15 and TRBJ2-7; D uncertain. This CDR3 comprises 15 residues. Germline values: CDR1 LNHNV, CDR2 YYDKDF (reference sequence). Trimming took 0 bases from V and 7 from J, leaving 16 bases between them. CDR3 DNA: TGTGCCACCAGCAGAGATCGTACTCAAAACGCAGAGCAGTACTTC. This codes for CATSRDRTQNAEQYF.

The sample holds many counts of this clonotype. V and J are TRBV15 and TRBJ2-3; D is unclear. Germline assignment: CDR1 LNHNV and CDR2 YYDKDF (reference sequence). This CDR3 comprises 14 residues. V lost 0 bases and J lost 5, with 9 bases in between. The CDR3 DNA is TGTGCCACCAGCAGAGATAGGGCCGAAGATACGCAGTATTTT. It translates to CATSRDRAEDTQYF. The whole variable domain, filled in from reference TRBV15 and TRBJ2-3, reads DAMVIQNPRYQVTQFGKPVTLSCSQTLNHNVMYWYQQKSSQAPKLLFHYYDKDFNNEADTPDNFQSRRPNTSFCFLDIRSPGLGDTAMYLCATSRDRAEDTQYFGPGTRLTVL.

The chain recombines TRBV28 with TRBJ1-3; 7 bases match TRBD1. Germline V gene lookup returns CDR1 MDHEN and CDR2 SYDVKM. Trimming at V came to 5 bases and at J to 0 bases, leaving 7 bases not matched to a gene. The CDR3 sequence is 16 residues long. The CDR3: CASSPVNRGSGNTIYF. CDR3 sequence (DNA): TGTGCCAGCAGTCCCGTAAACAGGGGCTCTGGAAACACCATATATTTT. Based on the CDR3 plus reference TRBV28 and TRBJ1-3, the full variable domain is DVKVTQSSRYLVKRTGEKVFLECVQDMDHENMFWYRQDPGLGLRLIYFSYDVKMKEKGDIPEGYSVSREKKERFSLILESASTNQTSMYLCASSPVNRGSGNTIYFGEGSWLTVV.

The V and J genes are TRBV7-9 and TRBJ2-7, with 12 bases matching TRBD2. With 5 bases clipped from V and 3 bases from J, the junction kept 8 bases outside the gene matches. This CDR3 is built from 16 residues. CDR1 and CDR2 (germline): SEHNR, FQNEAQ (reference sequence). The CDR3 region is CASSLQTSGGFYEQYF. Written as DNA, the CDR3 is TGTGCCAGCAGCCTACAGACTAGCGGGGGATTCTACGAGCAGTACTTC.

The V gene is TRBV2, the J gene TRBJ2-4; D is possibly TRBD1 or TRBD2 (5 bases each). This CDR3 is 13 amino acids long. Germline V gene sequence: CDR1 SNHLY, CDR2 FYNNEI. V dropped 10 bases and J dropped 5 bases, with 15 bases sitting between them. The chain's CDR3 is CAIQAGDQNIQYF. In DNA, the CDR3 is TGTGCCATCCAGGCCGGGGACCAAAACATTCAGTACTTC.

In nucleotides, the CDR3 is TGTGCCAGCAGCTTGGAGGACTACGGGGGGGAGTTCTTC. This sequence encodes CASSLEDYGGEFF. This chain links TRBV7-9 with TRBJ2-1; 8 bases fit TRBD2. The length of the CDR3 is 13 residues. V dropped 3 bases and J dropped 14; count of bases not matched to a gene: 9. The germline gives CDR1 SEHNR, CDR2 FQNEAQ (reference sequence).